The source of this TCR beta chain is a study of T cell responses to AZD1222 COVID-19 vaccine. Regarding the study as a whole: Most donors were white British and more were female, and clonal diversity was possibly underestimated. Close to half of all spike-specific TCRs reportedly target regions of the variants that are unmutated. Spike-specific TCR breadth and depth rose after two AZD1222 doses. Scientists sampled the repertoires only once the peak T cell response had passed.

The table came from immunoSEQ multiplex PCR; TCRdb's copy has only in-frame clones and leaves some out. Of about 160,000 clones in the sample, about 91% are singletons; the top ten hold roughly 4.4%. In the case of this clone: Its matching antigen is unknown.

Germline CDR1 and CDR2: LNHDA and SQIVND (reference sequence). CDR3 length equals 15 residues. The V end was cut by 3 bases, the J end by 4 bases, with 13 bases between. This TCR was recovered from an adult in good health. The V call is TRBV19, the J call TRBJ2-1; D possibly corresponds to TRBD1 (7 bases). Source: peripheral blood, taken on day 0 of MenACWY control vaccination. CDR3 residues: CASSIQGEAYNEQFF. The CDR3 DNA sequence: TGTGCCAGTAGTATTCAGGGGGAGGCTTACAATGAGCAGTTCTTC.